Shown below are 23 T cell receptor beta chains from a single sample sequenced in a study of vaccination and CD4 T cells after COVID-19 (dated by TCRdb to the early 2020s). Explained via the paper, the treatment or condition label denotes: roughly 11-day PBMC culture with coronavirus spike peptide pools or control peptides (ViraFEST assay). The library was generated by PCR. The sample was run on an Illumina iSeq 100. DNA from cultured CD4+ T cells was subjected to TCR sequencing with the Oncomine TCR Beta short-read assay at the Johns Hopkins FTIC core. The public reads were reanalyzed by TCRdb: fastp trimming at Q25, MiXCR alignment, in-frame beta chains only. CDR3 protein sequences are deduplicated, and each keeps its most common genes and DNA. This sample holds 20,000 to 30,000 distinct CDR3 sequences; 64% were observed only once. The ten largest clones capture around 5% of the sample. These receptors' targets are unknown.

Sequencing used CD4+ T cells from blood, cultured in vitro. The source is a human donor who had recovered from COVID-19.

The table lists this clonotype with a few counts. The rearrangement links TRBV27 to TRBJ1-5, with D tentatively TRBD1 (5 bases). Per germline, CDR1 MNHEY and CDR2 SMNVEV (reference sequence). V lost 8 bases and J lost 5, with 16 bases in between. The CDR3 runs to 14 residues. CDR3 loop: CASFLGRDHQPQHF. CDR3 bases: TGTGCCAGCTTCTTAGGCAGGGACCATCAGCCCCAGCATTTT.

The V call is TRBV27, the J call TRBJ1-1; TRBD1 agrees at 10 bases. The CDR3 has 18 amino acids. J gave up 6 bases and V 0 bases, and 13 bases lay outside the gene matches. Germline CDR1 is MNHEY and CDR2 is SMNVEV (reference sequence). Written as DNA, the CDR3 is TGTGCCAGCAGTTTATCAGCCGGGACAGGGGACATATACGCTGAAGCTTTCTTT. This encodes CASSLSAGTGDIYAEAFF.

The chain has TRBV20-1 and TRBJ1-2; 7 bases map to TRBD1. Trimming at V came to 0 bases and at J to 8 bases, leaving 6 bases not matched to a gene. The CDR3 spans 13 residues. Germline V gene data show CDR1 as DFQATT and CDR2 as SNEGSKA (reference sequence). The CDR3 coding sequence is TGCAGTGCTAGAGATGCCAGGGGGGGGGGCTACACCTTC. This translates into CSARDARGGGYTF.

V is TRBV7-8 and J is TRBJ2-1, with 8 bases identical to TRBD2. V was clipped by 3 bases and J by 7 bases; unmatched bases: 14. The CDR3 is 17 residues long. Germline CDR1 is SGHVS and CDR2 is FQNEAQ. The CDR3 sequence is CASSLRTSWIQGNEQFF. Written as DNA, the CDR3 is TGTGCCAGCAGCTTGAGGACTAGCTGGATTCAGGGGAATGAGCAGTTCTTC.

This clonotype was observed a handful of times. The chain couples TRBV6-5 to TRBJ2-7; tentative D call: TRBD2 (5 bases). CDR1 MNHEY and CDR2 SVGAGI come from the germline V gene. This CDR3 contains 17 residues. The V gene lost 2 bases and the J gene lost 0 bases, with 17 bases spanning the gap. DNA for the CDR3: TGTGCCAGCAGTTACCGACGGGGAAATCGGAACTCCTACGAGCAGTACTTC. Translated: CASSYRRGNRNSYEQYF.

The chain joins TRBV4-1 to TRBJ2-5, with 8 bases that match TRBD2. The V and J ends lost 4 bases and 5 bases, in that order; junction bases with no gene match: 9. The V gene's germline CDR1 is MGHRA and CDR2 YSYEKL. The CDR3 is 15 residues long. The CDR3, as DNA: TGCGCCAGCAGCCTTAGCGGGAAGGGTGTGGAGACCCAGTACTTC. As protein: CASSLSGKGVETQYF.

The chain is built from TRBV10-3 and TRBJ2-3; weak D call: TRBD2 (6 bases). Germline V lookup: CDR1 ENHRY, CDR2 SYGVKD. This CDR3 spans 15 amino acids. The V and J ends lost 8 bases and 2 bases respectively, with 17 bases between them. The CDR3 here is CAIGIPEGYTDTQYF. The DNA for the CDR3 is TGTGCCATCGGAATCCCGGAGGGCTACACAGATACGCAGTATTTT.

The V gene is TRBV7-9, the J gene TRBJ1-6, with D possibly being TRBD1 (5 bases). Trimming cost V 1 base and J 0 bases, with 10 bases left between them. CDR3 length: 17 amino acids. Germline loops: CDR1 SEHNR, CDR2 FQNEAQ (reference sequence). The CDR3 here is CASSLGFGASYNSPLHF. In nucleotides, the CDR3 is TGTGCCAGCAGCTTAGGATTTGGGGCCTCCTATAATTCACCCCTCCACTTT. Full variable domain (missing parts from reference TRBV7-9 and TRBJ1-6): DTGVSQNPRHKITKRGQNVTFRCDPISEHNRLYWYRQTLGQGPEFLTYFQNEAQLEKSRLLSDRFSAERPKGSFSTLEIQRTEQGDSAMYLCASSLGFGASYNSPLHFGNGTRLTVT.

The chain employs TRBV27 and TRBJ1-4; TRBD1 matches at 7 bases. From germline, CDR1 is MNHEY and CDR2 SMNVEV (reference sequence). Trimming at V came to 7 bases and at J to 5 bases, leaving 10 bases not matched to a gene. The CDR3 has 15 residues. In DNA, the CDR3 is TGTGCCAGCAAGGAGGAGGGACAGCTGAATGAAAAACTGTTTTTT. It translates to CASKEEGQLNEKLFF.

In its sample, this clonotype was seen once. The DNA of the CDR3 is TGTGCCAGCAGTCCGCCCTCAGGGACAGCAAATTCACCCCTCCACTTT. It codes for CASSPPSGTANSPLHF. This chain links TRBV6-1 with TRBJ1-6; 7 bases fit TRBD1. After removal of 5 bases from V and 7 bases from J, the junction contained 11 bases not matched to a gene. The CDR3 is 16 residues long. Germline loops: CDR1 MNHNS, CDR2 SASEGT.

This clonotype was found a few times. The chain joins TRBV6-4 to TRBJ1-6; D is ambiguous. V lost 6 bases and J lost 3, with 9 bases in between. Germline values: CDR1 MRHNA, CDR2 SNTAGT. The CDR3 consists of 14 residues. DNA of the CDR3: TGTGCCAGCAGGGGGTCGGGCTATAATTCACCCCTCCACTTT. Residues: CASRGSGYNSPLHF.

This chain uses TRBV4-1 with TRBJ1-5; no firm D call. Germline-derived CDR1 and CDR2 are MGHRA and YSYEKL. Trimming pared 1 base from V and 4 bases from J, leaving 14 bases between. The CDR3 contains 16 residues. CDR3 in amino acids: CASSQVGRNRNQPQHF. The CDR3 DNA reads as TGCGCCAGCAGCCAAGTAGGCAGAAACCGTAATCAGCCCCAGCATTTT.

This clonotype was counted once. The V and J genes are TRBV18 and TRBJ1-1; D gene unclear. The CDR3 has 14 amino acids. Germline values: CDR1 KGHSH, CDR2 LQKENI. V lost 3 bases and J 0 bases, leaving 8 bases between the germline ends. CDR3 in DNA: TGTGCCAGCTCACCGGCAATCATGAACACTGAAGCTTTCTTT. Amino acid sequence: CASSPAIMNTEAFF.

V and J are TRBV7-9 and TRBJ1-2; D is uncertain. Trimming took 4 bases from V and 8 from J, leaving 17 bases between them. The CDR3 contains 14 residues. CDR1 is SEHNR and CDR2 is FQNEAQ in the germline V gene (reference sequence). The CDR3 here is CASSWWSRESGYTF. CDR3 nucleotides: TGTGCCAGCAGCTGGTGGTCTAGGGAATCGGGCTACACCTTC. The complete variable domain, with remaining parts taken from reference TRBV7-9 and TRBJ1-2, reads DTGVSQNPRHKITKRGQNVTFRCDPISEHNRLYWYRQTLGQGPEFLTYFQNEAQLEKSRLLSDRFSAERPKGSFSTLEIQRTEQGDSAMYLCASSWWSRESGYTFGSGTRLTVV.

The chain recombines TRBV7-2 with TRBJ2-1; a possible D gene is TRBD2 (6 bases). The CDR3 is 10 amino acids. V lost 8 bases and J 7 bases, leaving 6 bases between the germline ends. In germline, CDR1 is SGHTA, CDR2 FQGNSA. CDR3 sequence: CASGGNEQFF. The DNA for the CDR3 is TGTGCCAGCGGGGGGAATGAGCAGTTCTTC.

Only a few counts were recorded for this clonotype. V is TRBV24-1 and J is TRBJ2-2; the match to TRBD1 covers 7 bases. This CDR3 has 17 amino acids. V was clipped by 0 bases and J by 7 bases; unmatched bases: 10. The germline CDR1 and CDR2 sequences are KGHDR and SFDVKD. The CDR3 loop reads CATSDLRGTGAYGELFF. CDR3 nucleotides: TGTGCCACCAGTGATTTGAGGGGAACAGGGGCCTACGGGGAGCTGTTTTTT.

The chain carries TRBV7-3 and TRBJ1-5; 7 bases fit TRBD1. This CDR3 comprises 13 residues. The germline CDR1 and CDR2 sequences are SGHTA and FQGTGA. V lost 3 bases, J lost 7 bases, and 3 bases stayed unmatched. The CDR3 DNA sequence: TGTGCCAGCAGCTTCCAGGGGGGCCAGCCCCAGCATTTT. This gives the protein CASSFQGGQPQHF.

V gene TRBV10-2 combines with J gene TRBJ2-2, with no clear D. Germline values: CDR1 WSHSY, CDR2 SAAADI. V was pared by 1 base and J by 4 bases, with 7 bases between. The CDR3 extends over 14 amino acids. This CDR3 reads CASSEYRATGELFF. As DNA, the CDR3 is TGCGCCAGCAGTGAGTATCGGGCCACCGGGGAGCTGTTTTTT.

The rearrangement links TRBV20-1 to TRBJ2-7; D is perhaps TRBD2 (6 bases). The CDR3 covers 15 residues. The V end lost 6 bases, the J end lost 0 bases, and 18 bases lay between the germline ends. In germline, CDR1 is DFQATT, CDR2 SNEGSKA (reference sequence). Here the CDR3 reads CSAIGVAGSSYEQYF. For the CDR3, the DNA is TGCAGTGCAATAGGGGTGGCGGGGAGCTCCTACGAGCAGTACTTC.

The chain recombines TRBV7-3 with TRBJ2-6; D gene unclear. The ends were cut back, 5 bases at V and 2 bases at J, with 7 bases in the middle. Looked up from germline, CDR1 is SGHTA and CDR2 is FQGTGA. The CDR3 is made up of 14 amino acids. DNA for the CDR3: TGTGCCAGCAGCGGGTTGACTGGGGCCAACGTCCTGACTTTC. This translates into CASSGLTGANVLTF.

The chain couples TRBV20-1 to TRBJ2-5, with 12 bases identical to TRBD2. CDR1 DFQATT and CDR2 SNEGSKA come from the germline V gene (reference sequence). Losses at the gene ends were 5 bases for V and 5 bases for J; bases not matched to a gene: 3. The CDR3 has 13 residues. The CDR3 DNA reads as TGCAGTGCTCGACTAGCGGGAGTTGAGACCCAGTACTTC. Protein sequence: CSARLAGVETQYF.

The chain joins TRBV20-1 to TRBJ2-7, with 13 bases aligning to TRBD2. Germline loops: CDR1 DFQATT, CDR2 SNEGSKA (reference sequence). This CDR3 region has 14 residues. With V trimmed by 5 bases and J by 6 bases, 7 bases remained unmatched. CDR3 in amino acids: CSAPGTSGTGEQYF. The CDR3 nucleotides are TGCAGTGCTCCCGGGACTAGCGGGACGGGCGAGCAGTACTTC.

The chain is built from TRBV20-1 and TRBJ2-1; the match to TRBD2 covers 11 bases. The junction had 5 bases not matched to a gene; V was cut back by 5 bases and J by 5 bases. Germline V lookup: CDR1 DFQATT, CDR2 SNEGSKA (reference sequence). CDR3 size: 14 residues. Here the CDR3 reads CSAPTSGKNNEQFF. DNA for the CDR3: TGCAGTGCTCCGACTAGCGGGAAGAACAATGAGCAGTTCTTC.